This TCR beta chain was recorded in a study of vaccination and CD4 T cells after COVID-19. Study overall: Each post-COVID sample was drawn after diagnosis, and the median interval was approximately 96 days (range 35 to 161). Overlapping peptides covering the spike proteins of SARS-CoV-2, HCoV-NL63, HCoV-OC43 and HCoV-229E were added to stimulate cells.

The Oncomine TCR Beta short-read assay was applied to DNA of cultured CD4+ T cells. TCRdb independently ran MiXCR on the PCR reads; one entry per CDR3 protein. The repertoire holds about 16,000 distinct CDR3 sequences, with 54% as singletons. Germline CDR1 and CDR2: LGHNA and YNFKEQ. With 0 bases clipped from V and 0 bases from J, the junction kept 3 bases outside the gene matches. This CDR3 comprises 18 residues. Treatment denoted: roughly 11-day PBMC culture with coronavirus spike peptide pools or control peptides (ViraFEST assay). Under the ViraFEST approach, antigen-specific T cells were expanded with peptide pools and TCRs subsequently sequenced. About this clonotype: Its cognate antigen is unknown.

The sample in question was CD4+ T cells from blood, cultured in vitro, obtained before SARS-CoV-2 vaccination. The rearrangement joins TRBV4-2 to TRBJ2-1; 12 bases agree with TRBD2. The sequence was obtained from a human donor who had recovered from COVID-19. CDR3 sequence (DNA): TGTGCCAGCAGCCAAGAAATACTAGCGGGAGGCTCCTACAATGAGCAGTTCTTC. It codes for CASSQEILAGGSYNEQFF.